This T cell receptor beta chain was profiled in a study of prognosis after radiotherapy for stage I lung cancer. With two-round multiplex PCR, TCR beta CDR3 sequences were amplified from genomic DNA. With primers specific to each TRBV and TRBJ gene, the first-round PCR was performed. TCRdb itself ran the multiplex PCR reads through MiXCR, one entry per CDR3 protein. Found here are over 25,000 distinct CDR3 sequences, around 45% of them singletons; the top ten hold about 16%. This clonotype was counted many times. The clonotype originates from a donor over 45 with non-small cell lung cancer. The material sequenced was PBMCs, taken before or after stereotactic body radiation therapy (not recorded which).

CDR3 nucleotides: TGCGCCAGCAGCCAAGGAGCTAGCGGGAACACAGATACGCAGTATTTT. Residues: CASSQGASGNTDTQYF. The chain employs TRBV4-1 and TRBJ2-3, with TRBD2 identical over 9 bases. Per the germline V gene, CDR1 is MGHRA and CDR2 is YSYEKL. The CDR3 contains 16 residues. The V and J ends lost 1 base and 2 bases, in that order; junction bases with no gene match: 4.